This T cell receptor (beta chain) was retrieved from a study of cytomegalovirus exposure and HLA in healthy donors. Study context: The same platform was used for the 90 to 150 validation repertoires as for the 666 first-cohort repertoires, as reported in a later analysis.

With regard to this clone: What it recognizes is unknown.

The method was immunoSEQ multiplex PCR; TCRdb's version includes in-frame clones alone and lacks a portion of them. The sample has about 150,000 clones; roughly 89% are singletons. This CDR3 is 13 amino acids long. CDR1 GTSNPN and CDR2 SVGIG come from the germline V gene (reference sequence). The V end lost 5 bases, the J end lost 4 bases, and 12 bases lay between the germline ends. Points from the study as a whole: Diagnosis of cytomegalovirus status made by the classifier reportedly showed high specificity and sensitivity. Many donors carried some public TCRs, although rarity characterized most TCR sequences. The study designated 150 to 200 TCR beta chains cytomegalovirus-associated.

The chain joins TRBV30 to TRBJ1-5; maybe TRBD1 (6 bases). The TCR was taken from a man aged 18 to 29 in good health and CMV-seropositive. Material for sequencing was PBMCs. This CDR3 reads CAWSEGGNQPQHF. The CDR3 region has the DNA TGTGCCTGGTCCGAGGGGGGGAATCAGCCCCAGCATTTT.